The rows below give T cell receptor beta chains drawn from one sample of a study of cytomegalovirus exposure and HLA in healthy donors. The protocol was immunoSEQ multiplex PCR, while the TCRdb copy is restricted to in-frame clones and leaves out a portion. The sample has roughly 120,000 clones; over 60% are singletons. The sample comprised PBMCs. The receptors shown here come from a man aged 30 to 39 in good health and CMV-seropositive. Both conserved end residues are part of each CDR3. A D gene is named only where the DNA matches it firmly. The size of a clone is reported for some rows only, either as once, few or many, or as a class for expanded clones.

V: TRBV5-4; D: TRBD1; J: TRBJ2-5; size: NA; CDR3: CASSLGSGGRETQYF; DNA: TGTGCCAGCAGCTTGGGTTCAGGGGGCAGGGAGACCCAGTACTTC
V: TRBV4-2; D: NA; J: TRBJ2-5; size: NA; CDR3: CASSQKGGFGETQYF; DNA: TGTGCCAGCAGCCAAAAAGGGGGTTTCGGAGAGACCCAGTACTTC
V: TRBV11-3; D: NA; J: TRBJ2-3; size: few; CDR3: CASSLEAGGTQYF; DNA: TGTGCCAGCAGCTTAGAAGCGGGCGGGACGCAGTATTTT
V: TRBV6-4; D: NA; J: TRBJ2-3; size: NA; CDR3: CASSLRGRVTDTQYF; DNA: TGTGCCAGCAGTCTTCGTGGGCGCGTCACAGATACGCAGTATTTT
V: TRBV19; D: NA; J: TRBJ1-1; size: NA; CDR3: CASSLQGGEAFF; DNA: TGTGCCAGTAGCCTACAGGGTGGTGAAGCTTTCTTT
V: TRBV19; D: NA; J: TRBJ1-1; size: NA; CDR3: CASRDGQLMNTEAFF; DNA: TGTGCCAGTAGGGACGGACAGTTGATGAACACTGAAGCTTTCTTT
V: TRBV7-2; D: TRBD1; J: TRBJ2-3; size: NA; CDR3: CASSSQGADTQYF; DNA: TGTGCCAGCAGCTCACAGGGGGCAGATACGCAGTATTTT
V: TRBV7-8; D: NA; J: TRBJ2-5; size: NA; CDR3: CASSLDPWPPPQETQYF; DNA: TGTGCCAGCAGCTTAGATCCGTGGCCCCCTCCTCAAGAGACCCAGTACTTC
V: TRBV6-6; D: NA; J: TRBJ2-1; size: NA; CDR3: CASRLESGSYNEQFF; DNA: TGTGCCAGCAGACTAGAGTCGGGGTCCTACAATGAGCAGTTCTTC
V: TRBV6-5; D: NA; J: TRBJ2-1; size: NA; CDR3: CASSSSFPGDEQFF; DNA: TGTGCCAGCAGTTCCTCCTTCCCGGGGGATGAGCAGTTCTTC
V: TRBV9; D: NA; J: TRBJ2-7; size: once; CDR3: CASSPWGPPSYGQYF; DNA: TGTGCCAGCAGCCCTTGGGGGCCGCCGTCCTACGGGCAGTACTTC
V: TRBV6-5; D: NA; J: TRBJ2-2; size: NA; CDR3: CASSYNLLFGRELFF; DNA: TGTGCCAGCAGTTACAATCTTCTCTTCGGTCGGGAGCTGTTTTTT
V: TRBV7-2; D: TRBD1; J: TRBJ2-7; size: NA; CDR3: CASSLGQGRSYEQYF; DNA: TGTGCCAGCAGCTTAGGACAGGGACGCTCATACGAGCAGTACTTC
V: TRBV6-4; D: TRBD1; J: TRBJ1-2; size: NA; CDR3: CASTQGFDNYGYTF; DNA: TGTGCCAGCACACAGGGGTTCGATAACTATGGCTACACCTTC
V: TRBV4-1; D: NA; J: TRBJ1-6; size: NA; CDR3: CASSQEYTPVYSPLHF; DNA: TGCGCCAGCAGCCAAGAATATACGCCAGTTTATTCACCCCTCCACTTT
V: TRBV7-9; D: NA; J: TRBJ1-6; size: NA; CDR3: CSTHQAYNSPLHF; DNA: TGTTCCACTCATCAAGCATATAATTCACCCCTCCACTTT
V: TRBV19; D: TRBD1; J: TRBJ1-1; size: NA; CDR3: CASSKFGTAVNTEAFF; DNA: TGTGCCAGTAGCAAATTTGGGACAGCAGTGAACACTGAAGCTTTCTTT
V: TRBV7-9; D: NA; J: TRBJ2-7; size: NA; CDR3: CASSLGPGGHEQYF; DNA: TGTGCCAGCAGCTTAGGGCCAGGAGGGCACGAGCAGTACTTC
V: TRBV10-3; D: TRBD2; J: TRBJ2-7; size: NA; CDR3: CAISPSGRGSYEQYF; DNA: TGTGCCATCAGCCCTAGCGGGAGAGGATCCTACGAGCAGTACTTC
V: TRBV28; D: TRBD2; J: TRBJ2-2; size: NA; CDR3: CASSSGTINTGELFF; DNA: TGTGCCAGCAGTTCCGGGACTATCAACACCGGGGAGCTGTTTTTT
V: TRBV9; D: TRBD1; J: TRBJ1-1; size: NA; CDR3: CASSVLDTGGTEAFF; DNA: TGTGCCAGCAGCGTTTTGGATACAGGGGGCACTGAAGCTTTCTTT
V: TRBV14; D: TRBD1; J: TRBJ2-5; size: NA; CDR3: CASSPPSRDRGLETQYF; DNA: TGTGCCAGCAGCCCCCCTTCACGGGACAGGGGGCTGGAGACCCAGTACTTC